This T cell receptor (beta chain) was obtained from a study of T cells in Graves' hyperthyroidism and ophthalmopathy. As for the study in general: At the time of initial diagnosis and before any treatment, peripheral blood was collected.

Overall study results and limits: Most thyroid clonotypes with frequency above 0.001 were detected in blood.

RNA transcripts gave rise to amplified TCR beta CDR3 regions. HTBI primers were employed in a first-round RT-PCR of the TCR CDR3. MiXCR, run by TCRdb on the multiplex PCR reads, gives a single entry per CDR3 protein. The sample includes a few hundred thousand distinct CDR3 sequences, around 15% seen only once; the top ten take approximately 20%. Germline CDR1 and CDR2: LNHDA and SQIVND (reference sequence). V shed 9 bases, J shed 2 bases, and the junction held 9 bases outside the gene matches. The CDR3 totals 14 residues. Exclusion of patients followed from uncontrolled infection, other autoimmune disease, pregnancy or lactation. About 10 ml fresh peripheral blood yielded the PBMCs. Points on this clonotype: Its antigen is currently unknown.

The sample comprised blood. The sequence derives from a woman in her fifties or sixties with Graves' ophthalmopathy. The chain has TRBV19 and TRBJ2-5, with TRBD2 identical over 7 bases. This CDR3 is CASRSGAAQETQYF. The DNA of the CDR3 is TGTGCCAGCCGAAGCGGGGCGGCACAAGAGACCCAGTACTTC.